This T cell receptor beta chain was identified during a study of post-analysis software for immune sequencing data (dated by TCRdb to between 2015 and 2017). The study in broad terms: Disease courses on record covered relapsing-remitting, secondary progressive and progressive-relapsing multiple sclerosis, though some patients had no subtype annotation. The patient repertoires were compared against 11 previously published healthy control repertoires obtained from donors aged about 6 to 28 years. A subset of samples was prepared in parallel using single-end sample barcoding, then pooled and co-amplified after Illumina adapter ligation.

A word on this clonotype: The clone's antigen remains unknown. No much larger clonotype is one base removed from it; base qualities were not supplied.

To demonstrate the VDJtools post-analysis software, TCR beta repertoires were profiled from the peripheral blood of roughly 12 young patients with multiple sclerosis. The patients with multiple sclerosis were children and adolescents between roughly 6 and 17 years of age. The germline V end is reduced by 6 bases and the J end by 12 bases; junction bases left unmatched: 10. The CDR3 measures 12 amino acids from cysteine to phenylalanine. This entry keeps only the CDR3 DNA: 36 bases, framed from base 1. According to the germline V gene, CDR1 reads MNHNS and CDR2 reads SASEGT. Beyond this particular receptor, the publication reports: Significantly lower normalized Chao1 diversity was found in multiple sclerosis patients than in controls, suggesting substantial peripheral T-cell clonal expansion. The multiple sclerosis patient group was slightly younger than the control group. Direct clustering with F measure showed strong co-clustering of samples prepared in the same batch, prompting a batch-effect correction. Patients showed significantly higher frequencies than controls for a handful of TRBV segments, among them TRBV5-6, TRBV5-1 and TRBV20-1.

Library preparation was by PCR. The listed sequencing device is Illumina HiSeq 2500. To reduce PCR and sequencing biases, unique molecular identifiers were incorporated into the TCR beta cDNA libraries. Every 1 to 10 million input T cells yielded some 500,000 cDNA molecules, meaning each molecule approximated one T cell. The patient libraries were prepared and sequenced using the same protocol as the earlier healthy control dataset. Samples belonging to the same batch were prepared together, multiplexed and sequenced on a shared HiSeq lane. The authors' analysis ran thus. Raw barcoded reads were processed with MIGEC, and single-read molecular identifier groups were discarded before consensus assembly and CDR3 extraction. Clonotype tables were post-analysed with VDJtools, and diversity was normalized by down-sampling all datasets to the smallest sample size. To correct batch-related cross-sample contamination, repertoire overlap clustering matched CDR3 amino acid sequences but not nucleotide sequences. Clones were called with MiXCR by TCRdb after fastp trimmed the public reads at Q25, and only in-frame beta chains were retained. Entries that share a CDR3 protein sequence are merged under the most common genes and DNA. None of the V and J calls come from the authors' own analysis; TCRdb made them. The sample profile shows hundreds of thousands of distinct CDR3 sequences; 25% to 30% of them were found once. Of the sample, around 0.56% is held by the ten largest clones.

This receptor was obtained from a girl aged 5-17 years with multiple sclerosis. Sequencing was carried out using blood. The rearrangement joined TRBV6-1 to TRBJ1-2; 7 junctional bases match TRBD1. The nucleotides read TGTGCCAGCAGGGGAGGGGGCTCGGGCCACACCTTC. The encoded protein is CASRGGGSGHTF.